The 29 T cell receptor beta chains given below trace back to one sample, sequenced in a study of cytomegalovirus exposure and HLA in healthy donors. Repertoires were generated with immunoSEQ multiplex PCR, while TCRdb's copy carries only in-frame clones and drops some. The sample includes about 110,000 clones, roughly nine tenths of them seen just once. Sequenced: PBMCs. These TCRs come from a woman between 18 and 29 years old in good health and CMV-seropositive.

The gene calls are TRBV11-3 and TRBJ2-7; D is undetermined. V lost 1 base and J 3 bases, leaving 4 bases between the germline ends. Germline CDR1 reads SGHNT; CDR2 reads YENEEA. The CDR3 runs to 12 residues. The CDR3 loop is CASSLVIYEQYF. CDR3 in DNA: TGTGCCAGCAGCTTAGTTATCTACGAGCAGTACTTC.

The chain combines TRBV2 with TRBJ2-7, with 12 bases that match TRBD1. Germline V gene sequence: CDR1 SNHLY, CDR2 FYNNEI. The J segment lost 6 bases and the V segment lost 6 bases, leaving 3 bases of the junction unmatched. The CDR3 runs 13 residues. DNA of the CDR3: TGTGCCAGCAGGGGACAGGGGGCGACCGAGCAGTACTTC. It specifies CASRGQGATEQYF.

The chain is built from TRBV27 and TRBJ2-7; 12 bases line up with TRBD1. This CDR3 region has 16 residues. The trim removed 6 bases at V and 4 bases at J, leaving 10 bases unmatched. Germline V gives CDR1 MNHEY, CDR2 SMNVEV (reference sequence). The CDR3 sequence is CASSRTGTGGGYEQYF. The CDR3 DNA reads TGTGCCAGCAGCCGTACAGGGACAGGGGGCGGGTACGAGCAGTACTTC.

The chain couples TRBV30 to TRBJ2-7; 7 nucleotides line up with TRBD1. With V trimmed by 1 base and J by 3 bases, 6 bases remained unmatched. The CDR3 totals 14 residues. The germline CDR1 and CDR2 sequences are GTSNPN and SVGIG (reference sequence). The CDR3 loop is CAWSGQGRSYEQYF. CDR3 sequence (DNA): TGTGCCTGGAGTGGACAGGGCCGGAGCTACGAGCAGTACTTC.

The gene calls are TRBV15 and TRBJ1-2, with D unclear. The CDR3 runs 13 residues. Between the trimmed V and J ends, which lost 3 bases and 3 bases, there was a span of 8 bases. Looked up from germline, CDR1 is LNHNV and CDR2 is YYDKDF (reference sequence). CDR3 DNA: TGTGCCACCAGCAGGGGAGGTGACTATGGCTACACCTTC. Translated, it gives CATSRGGDYGYTF. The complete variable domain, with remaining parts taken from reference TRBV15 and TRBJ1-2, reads DAMVIQNPRYQVTQFGKPVTLSCSQTLNHNVMYWYQQKSSQAPKLLFHYYDKDFNNEADTPDNFQSRRPNTSFCFLDIRSPGLGDTAMYLCATSRGGDYGYTFGSGTRLTVV.

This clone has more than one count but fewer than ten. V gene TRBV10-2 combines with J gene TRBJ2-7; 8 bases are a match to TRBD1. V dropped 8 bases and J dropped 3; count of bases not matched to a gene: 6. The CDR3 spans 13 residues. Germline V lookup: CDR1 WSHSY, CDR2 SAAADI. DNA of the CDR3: TGCGCCAGCTCCCGGGACAGGTACTACGAGCAGTACTTC. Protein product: CASSRDRYYEQYF.

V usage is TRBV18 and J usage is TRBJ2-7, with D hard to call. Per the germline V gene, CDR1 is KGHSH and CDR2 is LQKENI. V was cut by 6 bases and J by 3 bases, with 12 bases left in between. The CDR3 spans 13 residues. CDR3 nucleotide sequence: TGTGCCAGCTCCATGGGCCCGAGCTACGAGCAGTACTTC. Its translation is CASSMGPSYEQYF.

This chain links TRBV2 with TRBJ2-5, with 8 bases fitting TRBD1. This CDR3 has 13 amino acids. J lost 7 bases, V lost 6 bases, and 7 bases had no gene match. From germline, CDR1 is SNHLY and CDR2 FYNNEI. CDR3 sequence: CASSTGTGGTQYF. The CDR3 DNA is TGTGCCAGCAGCACCGGGACAGGAGGGACCCAGTACTTC.

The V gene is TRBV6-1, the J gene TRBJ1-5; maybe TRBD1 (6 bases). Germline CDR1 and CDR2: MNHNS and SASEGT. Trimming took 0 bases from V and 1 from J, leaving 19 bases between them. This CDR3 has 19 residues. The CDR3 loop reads CASSEARVWGLKSNQPQHF. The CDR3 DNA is TGTGCCAGCAGTGAAGCCAGGGTATGGGGGCTAAAGAGCAATCAGCCCCAGCATTTT.

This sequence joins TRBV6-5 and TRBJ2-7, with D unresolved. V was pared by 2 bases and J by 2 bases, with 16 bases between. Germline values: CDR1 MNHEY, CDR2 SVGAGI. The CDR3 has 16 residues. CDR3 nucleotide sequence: TGTGCCAGCAGTTACATAGTGAATGGGCTTACCTACGAGCAGTACTTC. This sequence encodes CASSYIVNGLTYEQYF.

The CDR3: CASGFQRWAGELFF. The CDR3 DNA sequence: TGTGCCAGCGGGTTTCAGCGGTGGGCCGGGGAGCTGTTTTTT. The chain employs TRBV7-9 and TRBJ2-2, with D possibly matching TRBD2 (5 bases). The germline V gene encodes CDR1 SEHNR and CDR2 FQNEAQ (reference sequence). V was trimmed by 8 bases and J by 6 bases, leaving 16 bases between them. The CDR3 covers 14 residues. The full variable domain, its missing parts supplied by reference TRBV7-9 and TRBJ2-2, is DTGVSQNPRHKITKRGQNVTFRCDPISEHNRLYWYRQTLGQGPEFLTYFQNEAQLEKSRLLSDRFSAERPKGSFSTLEIQRTEQGDSAMYLCASGFQRWAGELFFGEGSRLTVL.

CDR3 sequence (DNA): TGTGCCAGCAGGGGGACGGGACAGGGGAATCAGCCCCAGCATTTT. Protein product: CASRGTGQGNQPQHF. The rearrangement uses TRBV28 and TRBJ1-5, with TRBD1 matching 10 bases. Trimming took 6 bases from V and 4 from J; bases not matched to a gene: 6. This CDR3 has 15 residues. Germline V gene data show CDR1 as MDHEN and CDR2 as SYDVKM. Full variable domain (missing parts from reference TRBV28 and TRBJ1-5): DVKVTQSSRYLVKRTGEKVFLECVQDMDHENMFWYRQDPGLGLRLIYFSYDVKMKEKGDIPEGYSVSREKKERFSLILESASTNQTSMYLCASRGTGQGNQPQHFGDGTRLSIL.

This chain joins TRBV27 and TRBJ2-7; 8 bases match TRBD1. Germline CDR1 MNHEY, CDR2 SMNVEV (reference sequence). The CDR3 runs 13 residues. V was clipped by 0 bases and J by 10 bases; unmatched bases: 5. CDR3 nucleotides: TGTGCCAGCAGTTTATCGGGACAGGCCTTACAGTACTTC. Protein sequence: CASSLSGQALQYF.

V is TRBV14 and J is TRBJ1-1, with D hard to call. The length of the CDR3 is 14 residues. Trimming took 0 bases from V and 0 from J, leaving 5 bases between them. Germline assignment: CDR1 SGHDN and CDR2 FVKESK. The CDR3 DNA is TGTGCCAGCAGCCAAGATCGAGTGAACACTGAAGCTTTCTTT. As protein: CASSQDRVNTEAFF.

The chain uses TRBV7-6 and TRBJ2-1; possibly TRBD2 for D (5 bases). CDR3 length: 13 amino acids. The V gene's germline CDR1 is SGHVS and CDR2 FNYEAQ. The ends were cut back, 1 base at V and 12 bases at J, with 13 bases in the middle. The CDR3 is CASSLGRAPGQFF. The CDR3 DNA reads TGTGCCAGCAGCTTAGGGCGGGCCCCGGGGCAGTTCTTC. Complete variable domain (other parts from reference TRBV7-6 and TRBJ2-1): GAGVSQSPRYKVTKRGQDVALRCDPISGHVSLYWYRQALGQGPEFLTYFNYEAQQDKSGLPNDRFSAERPEGSISTLTIQRTEQRDSAMYRCASSLGRAPGQFFGPGTRLTVL.

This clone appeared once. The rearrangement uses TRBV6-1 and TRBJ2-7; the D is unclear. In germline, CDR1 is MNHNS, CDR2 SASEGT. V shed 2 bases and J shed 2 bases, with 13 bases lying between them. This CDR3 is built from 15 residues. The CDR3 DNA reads TGTGCCAGCAGTGAACTTGGCCCTTTTCCCTACGAGCAGTACTTC. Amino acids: CASSELGPFPYEQYF.

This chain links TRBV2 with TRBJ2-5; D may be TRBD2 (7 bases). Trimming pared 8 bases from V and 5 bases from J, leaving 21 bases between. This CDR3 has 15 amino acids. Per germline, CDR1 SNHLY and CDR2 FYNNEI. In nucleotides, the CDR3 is TGTGCCAGCCGCTCTCGAGGGGGGGCGATTGAGACCCAGTACTTC. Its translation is CASRSRGGAIETQYF.

For the CDR3, the DNA is TGTGCCAGCAGTACAGGGGCTCCCGGGGAGCTGTTTTTT. Translated: CASSTGAPGELFF. J is TRBJ2-2 and V is TRBV6-1; 7 positions agree with TRBD1. J lost 6 bases, V lost 5 bases, and 3 bases had no gene match. Germline-derived CDR1 and CDR2 are MNHNS and SASEGT. The CDR3 extends over 13 amino acids.

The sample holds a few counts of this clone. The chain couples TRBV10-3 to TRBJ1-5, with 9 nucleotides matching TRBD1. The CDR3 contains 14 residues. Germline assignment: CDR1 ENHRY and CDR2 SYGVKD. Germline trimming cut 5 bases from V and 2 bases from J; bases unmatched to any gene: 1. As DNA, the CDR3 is TGTGCCATCAGTCGGGACAGGGGCAATCAGCCCCAGCATTTT. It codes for CAISRDRGNQPQHF.

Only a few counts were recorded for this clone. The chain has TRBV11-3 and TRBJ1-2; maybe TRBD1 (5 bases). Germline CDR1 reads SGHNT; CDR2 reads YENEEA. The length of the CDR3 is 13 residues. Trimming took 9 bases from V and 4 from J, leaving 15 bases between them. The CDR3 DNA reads TGTGCCAGTCGGCCGGCAGGGCCCTATGGCTACACCTTC. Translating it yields CASRPAGPYGYTF.

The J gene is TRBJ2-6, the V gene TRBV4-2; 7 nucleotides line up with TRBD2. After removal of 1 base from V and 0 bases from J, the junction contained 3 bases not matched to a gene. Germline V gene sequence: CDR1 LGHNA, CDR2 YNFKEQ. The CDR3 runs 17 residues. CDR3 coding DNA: TGTGCCAGCAGCCAAGGCGGGGGAGTCTCTGGGGCCAACGTCCTGACTTTC. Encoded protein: CASSQGGGVSGANVLTF.

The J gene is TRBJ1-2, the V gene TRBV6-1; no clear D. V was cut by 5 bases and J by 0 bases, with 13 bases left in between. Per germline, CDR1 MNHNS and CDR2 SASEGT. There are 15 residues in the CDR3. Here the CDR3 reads CASSFVGHSNYGYTF. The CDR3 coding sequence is TGTGCCAGCAGTTTTGTGGGCCACTCTAACTATGGCTACACCTTC.

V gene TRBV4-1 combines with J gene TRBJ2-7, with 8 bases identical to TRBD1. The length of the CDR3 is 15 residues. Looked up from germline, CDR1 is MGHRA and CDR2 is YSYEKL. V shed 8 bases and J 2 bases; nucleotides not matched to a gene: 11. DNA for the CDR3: TGCGCCAGCGCCGATTCGGACAGGGCGACCTACGAGCAGTACTTC. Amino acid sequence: CASADSDRATYEQYF.

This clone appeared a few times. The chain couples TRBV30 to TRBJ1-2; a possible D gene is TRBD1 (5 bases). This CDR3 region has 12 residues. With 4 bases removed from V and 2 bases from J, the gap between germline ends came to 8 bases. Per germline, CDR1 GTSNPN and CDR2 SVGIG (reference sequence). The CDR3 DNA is TGTGCCTGGATGACAGTAAACTATGGCTACACCTTC. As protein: CAWMTVNYGYTF.

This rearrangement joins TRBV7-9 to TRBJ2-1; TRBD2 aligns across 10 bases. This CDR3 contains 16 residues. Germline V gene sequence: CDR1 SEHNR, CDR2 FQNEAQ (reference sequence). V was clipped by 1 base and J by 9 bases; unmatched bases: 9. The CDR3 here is CASSLGLAGESSEQFF. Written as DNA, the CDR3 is TGTGCCAGCAGCTTAGGGCTAGCGGGAGAATCGAGTGAGCAGTTCTTC.

The CDR3 coding sequence is TGTGCCAGCAGACCTGGACTAGCGGGGGCCTACGAGCAGTACTTC. It translates to CASRPGLAGAYEQYF. The gene calls are TRBV7-2 and TRBJ2-7, with TRBD2 matching 13 bases. The trim removed 6 bases at V and 2 bases at J, leaving 4 bases unmatched. This CDR3 contains 15 residues. Germline values: CDR1 SGHTA, CDR2 FQGNSA.

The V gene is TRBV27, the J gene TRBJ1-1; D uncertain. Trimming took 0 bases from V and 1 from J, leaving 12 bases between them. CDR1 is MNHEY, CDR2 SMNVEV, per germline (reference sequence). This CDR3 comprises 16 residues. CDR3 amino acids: CASSLSGGRRNTEAFF. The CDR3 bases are TGTGCCAGCAGTTTATCAGGCGGGAGGAGGAACACTGAAGCTTTCTTT.

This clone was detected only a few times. The CDR3, as DNA: TGTGCCAGCAGCCCACAGGGAAGCTACACCTTC. Protein sequence: CASSPQGSYTF. The chain uses TRBV11-2 and TRBJ1-2; D possibly corresponds to TRBD1 (6 bases). With 5 bases removed from V and 9 bases from J, the gap between germline ends came to 10 bases. Germline CDR1 reads SGHAT; CDR2 reads FQNNGV. CDR3 size: 11 residues.

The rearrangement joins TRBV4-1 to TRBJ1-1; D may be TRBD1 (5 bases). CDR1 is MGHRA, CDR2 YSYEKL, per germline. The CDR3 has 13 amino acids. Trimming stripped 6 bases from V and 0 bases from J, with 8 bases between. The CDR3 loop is CASRQVMNTEAFF. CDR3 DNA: TGCGCCAGCAGACAGGTAATGAACACTGAAGCTTTCTTT.